This T cell receptor beta chain was documented in a study of CD4 and CD8 cells across lung adenocarcinoma regions. Samples came from patients with localized non-small cell lung adenocarcinoma. TCRdb called the PCR reads again in MiXCR, with one record for every CDR3 protein. Of around 20,000 distinct CDR3 sequences listed, approximately 50% were seen once; the top ten hold 30% to 40%. Source material: CD8+ T cells from the margin of a lung tumor. The sequence came from a male donor with lung adenocarcinoma. The CD4 and CD8 labels of this study may be unreliable.

CDR3 sequence: CATSRGLASEGETQYF. CDR3 DNA sequence: TGTGCCACCAGCAGGGGACTAGCTTCAGAGGGGGAGACCCAGTACTTC. The chain joins TRBV15 to TRBJ2-5; TRBD2 agrees at 9 bases. Germline V gene data show CDR1 as LNHNV and CDR2 as YYDKDF (reference sequence). V lost 3 bases, J lost 5 bases, and 10 bases stayed unmatched. The CDR3 is 16 residues long.